The 9 T cell receptor beta chains reported below all come from one sample, sequenced in a study of identical twins. TCRdb processed the 5' RACE reads anew with MiXCR; each CDR3 protein has one entry. The sample gives around 450,000 distinct CDR3 sequences, approximately 14% of which show up once; approximately 0.52% is in the top ten. The data also belong to a second study, concerning yellow fever vaccine responses in identical twins.

The specimen was CD4+ T cells sorted from blood. Receptors were obtained from a woman in her late teens or twenties in good health.

The table lists this clonotype with a few counts. The chain combines TRBV14 with TRBJ2-2; no definite D call. Germline CDR1 reads SGHDN; CDR2 reads FVKESK. Trimming stripped 4 bases from V and 1 base from J, with 7 bases between. The CDR3 runs 14 residues. The CDR3 loop reads CASSRKGNTGELFF. As DNA, the CDR3 is TGTGCCAGCAGCCGTAAGGGGAACACCGGGGAGCTGTTTTTT.

This clonotype was seen many times. The chain combines TRBV4-3 with TRBJ1-1; D is unclear. V was clipped by 0 bases and J by 1 base, with 9 bases between them. Looked up from germline, CDR1 is LGHNA and CDR2 is YSLEER. The CDR3 has 15 amino acids. This CDR3 is CASSQEQDANTEAFF. CDR3 sequence (DNA): TGCGCCAGCAGCCAAGAGCAGGATGCGAACACTGAAGCTTTCTTT.

This clonotype was picked up many times. The V and J genes are TRBV20-1 and TRBJ2-1; D not resolved. CDR3 length: 12 amino acids. CDR1 DFQATT and CDR2 SNEGSKA come from the germline V gene (reference sequence). Trimming shortened V by 4 bases and J by 3 bases, and 7 bases separated the two germline ends. Written as DNA, the CDR3 is TGCAGTGCTAATTTGGGCTACAATGAGCAGTTCTTC. It codes for CSANLGYNEQFF.

The sample holds a few counts of this clonotype. This chain uses TRBV29-1 with TRBJ2-7; TRBD2 agrees at 7 bases. The CDR3 is 15 amino acids. The germline CDR1 and CDR2 sequences are SQVTM and ANQGSEA. Losses at the gene ends were 5 bases for V and 1 base for J; bases not matched to a gene: 11. CDR3 sequence: CSVRKGREVSYEQYF. CDR3 nucleotides: TGCAGCGTTCGGAAGGGGAGGGAGGTGTCCTACGAGCAGTACTTC.

The chain carries TRBV6-2 or TRBV6-3 and TRBJ2-7; 7 nucleotides agree with TRBD1. The trim removed 0 bases at V and 3 bases at J, leaving 8 bases unmatched. CDR3 length: 16 amino acids. Per the germline V gene, CDR1 is MNHEY and CDR2 is SVGEGT. In DNA form, the CDR3 reads TGTGCCAGCAGTTACTCGCCAACGACAGGGAGCTACGAGCAGTACTTC. It specifies CASSYSPTTGSYEQYF.

This clonotype was seen a few times. J is TRBJ2-5 and V is TRBV24-1; D might be TRBD2 (6 bases). The CDR3 loop spans 15 amino acids. Trimming pared 3 bases from V and 4 bases from J, leaving 14 bases between. The germline CDR1 and CDR2 sequences are KGHDR and SFDVKD. CDR3 residues: CATSDAGSGIETQYF. The CDR3 coding sequence is TGTGCCACCAGTGATGCCGGGAGCGGTATAGAGACCCAGTACTTC.

The chain has TRBV24-1 and TRBJ2-2, with unresolved D. The V gene lost 5 bases and the J gene lost 5 bases, with 5 bases spanning the gap. CDR3 length: 12 residues. Germline lookup yields CDR1 KGHDR and CDR2 SFDVKD. CDR3 bases: TGTGCCACCAGTGGGGCAACCGGGGAGCTGTTTTTT. Its protein product is CATSGATGELFF.

The table lists this clonotype with a few counts. The chain recombines TRBV20-1 with TRBJ2-3; TRBD2 agrees at 11 bases. With 0 bases clipped from V and 6 bases from J, the junction kept 5 bases outside the gene matches. Germline CDR1 is DFQATT and CDR2 is SNEGSKA (reference sequence). The CDR3 extends over 15 amino acids. Here the CDR3 reads CSARDLAGGSDTQYF. DNA for the CDR3: TGCAGTGCTAGAGATCTAGCGGGAGGCTCGGATACGCAGTATTTT.

This clonotype has only a few counts. V and J are TRBV28 and TRBJ2-1; TRBD1 aligns across 9 bases. J was trimmed by 2 bases and V by 6 bases; bases with no gene match: 5. This CDR3 comprises 15 residues. CDR1 MDHEN and CDR2 SYDVKM come from the germline V gene. CDR3 protein: CASSHRQGAYNEQFF. The CDR3 DNA is TGTGCCAGCAGCCATAGACAGGGGGCCTACAATGAGCAGTTCTTC.